The clone carrying this T cell receptor (beta chain) was observed at least ten times. Its antigen is still unknown. Treatment of any kind had been given to no patient before thyroid surgery. The data originate from a study of metastatic and nonmetastatic thyroid tumors. About the research overall: Samples came from malignant and benign thyroid patients, and repertoires were compared across blood and tumor or nodule tissue. Study-level points and caveats: Versus benign nodules, malignant thyroid tumors reportedly had significantly higher TCR beta diversity, in blood and tumor.

CDR3 size: 14 residues. Trimming shortened V by 1 base and J by 9 bases, and 13 bases separated the two germline ends. Germline V gene sequence: CDR1 SEHNR, CDR2 FQNEAQ (reference sequence). As processed by the authors: To classify distant metastasis in papillary thyroid cancer, a model was built from CDR3 differences across clinicopathological groups. Using MiXCR, TCRdb reanalyzed the PCR reads. None of the V and J calls come from the authors' own analysis; TCRdb made them. Of 5,500 to 9,000 clones in the sample, 15% to 20% were seen once. Material: adjacent normal tissue. The rearrangement joins TRBV7-9 to TRBJ2-1; D remains ambiguous. The sequence was collected from a female donor with papillary thyroid cancer or a benign thyroid nodule (not recorded which). Some clones in this sample may be carry-over from other donors' samples. CDR3 DNA: TGTGCCAGCAGCTTAGTCGACGTCTGGGGTGAGCAGTTCTTC. It is translated as CASSLVDVWGEQFF. The full variable domain, with the rest looked up from reference TRBV7-9 and TRBJ2-1, is DTGVSQNPRHKITKRGQNVTFRCDPISEHNRLYWYRQTLGQGPEFLTYFQNEAQLEKSRLLSDRFSAERPKGSFSTLEIQRTEQGDSAMYLCASSLVDVWGEQFFGPGTRLTVL.